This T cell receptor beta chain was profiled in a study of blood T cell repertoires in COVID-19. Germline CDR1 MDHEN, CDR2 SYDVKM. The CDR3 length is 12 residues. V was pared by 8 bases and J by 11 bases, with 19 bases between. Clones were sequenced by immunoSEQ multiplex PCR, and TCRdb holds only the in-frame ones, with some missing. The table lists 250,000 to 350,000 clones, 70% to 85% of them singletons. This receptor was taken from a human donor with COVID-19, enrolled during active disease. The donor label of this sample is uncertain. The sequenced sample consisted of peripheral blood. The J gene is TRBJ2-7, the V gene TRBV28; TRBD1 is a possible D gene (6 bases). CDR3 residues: CASGISGELKYF. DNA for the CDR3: TGTGCCAGCGGTATTTCAGGGGAACTGAAGTACTTC. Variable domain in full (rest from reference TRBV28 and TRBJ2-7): DVKVTQSSRYLVKRTGEKVFLECVQDMDHENMFWYRQDPGLGLRLIYFSYDVKMKEKGDIPEGYSVSREKKERFSLILESASTNQTSMYLCASGISGELKYFGPGTRLTVT.